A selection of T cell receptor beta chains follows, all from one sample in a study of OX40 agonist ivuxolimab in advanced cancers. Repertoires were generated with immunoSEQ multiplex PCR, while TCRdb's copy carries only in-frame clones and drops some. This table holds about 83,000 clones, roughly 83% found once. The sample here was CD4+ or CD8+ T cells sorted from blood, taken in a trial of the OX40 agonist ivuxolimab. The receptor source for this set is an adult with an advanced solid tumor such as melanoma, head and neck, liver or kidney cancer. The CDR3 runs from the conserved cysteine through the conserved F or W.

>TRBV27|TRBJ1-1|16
CASNRQGKARNTEAFF
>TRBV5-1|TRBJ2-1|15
CASSMALSSYNEQFF
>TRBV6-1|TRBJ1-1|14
CASSVVRWNTEAFF
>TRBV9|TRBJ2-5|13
CASSTGPEETQYF
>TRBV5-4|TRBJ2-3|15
CASSLDGGRTDTQYF
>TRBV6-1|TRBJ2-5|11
CASTAGETQYF
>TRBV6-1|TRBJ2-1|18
CASRETPLAGGLVNEQFF
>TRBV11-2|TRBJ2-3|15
CASSLLGLPADTQYF
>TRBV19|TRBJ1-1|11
CASSQYTEAFF
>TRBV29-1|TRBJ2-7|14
CSVLGQGPPYEQYF
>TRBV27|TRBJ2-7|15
CASSFGGTGSYEQYF
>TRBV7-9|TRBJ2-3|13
CASSSGGGNTQYF
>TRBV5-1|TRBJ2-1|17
CASSPRLAGRNYNEQFF
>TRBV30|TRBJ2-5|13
CAWSFSGGETQYF
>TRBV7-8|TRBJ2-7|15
CASSLAGQGPYEQYF
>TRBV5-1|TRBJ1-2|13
CASSLGRAYGYTF
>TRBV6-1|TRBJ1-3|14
CASSSTGAINTIYF
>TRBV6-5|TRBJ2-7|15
CASSYGTGGTYEQYF
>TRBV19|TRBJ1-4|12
CASSIFGEKLFF
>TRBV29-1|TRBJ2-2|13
CSVGAGYTGELFF
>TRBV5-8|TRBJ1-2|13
CASSLVGVYGYTF
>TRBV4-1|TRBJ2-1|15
CASSLKPVGGDEQFF
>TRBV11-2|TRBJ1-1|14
CASSLETALAEAFF
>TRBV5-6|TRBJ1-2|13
CASSFGGGYGYTF
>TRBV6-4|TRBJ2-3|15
CASRTEGRGTDTQYF
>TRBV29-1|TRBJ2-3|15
CSVERGGGGPDTQYF
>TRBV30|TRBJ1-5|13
CAWSVAGNQPQHF
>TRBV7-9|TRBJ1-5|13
CASSLVSNQPQHF
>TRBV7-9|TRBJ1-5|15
CASSRKFSSNQPQHF
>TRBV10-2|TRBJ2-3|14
CALPWGPAGDTQYF
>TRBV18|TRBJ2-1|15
CASSPRQNEYNEQFF
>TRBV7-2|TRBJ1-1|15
CASSFTTMVNTEAFF
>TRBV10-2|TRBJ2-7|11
CASLGGYEQYF
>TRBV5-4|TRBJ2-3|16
CASRESGPLSTDTQYF
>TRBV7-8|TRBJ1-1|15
CASSPPRGSGTEAFF
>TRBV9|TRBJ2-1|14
CASSVKWGTNEQFF
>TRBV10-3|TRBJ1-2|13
CAISAGQGGGYTF
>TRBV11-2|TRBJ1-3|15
CASSFYTTTGNTIYF
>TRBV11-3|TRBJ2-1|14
CASSFEGAGNEQFF
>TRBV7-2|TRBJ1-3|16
CASSFVTGGGGNTIYF
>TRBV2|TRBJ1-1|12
CAIKGGSPEAFF
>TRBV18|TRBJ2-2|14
CASSPDGNTGELFF
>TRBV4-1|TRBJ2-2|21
CASSRAGDSSAPRSNTGELFF
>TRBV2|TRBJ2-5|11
CASRIEETQYF
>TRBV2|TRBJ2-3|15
CATMGGVLSTDTQYF
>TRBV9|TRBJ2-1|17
CASSADLLVTHYNEQFF
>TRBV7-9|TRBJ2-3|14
CASRTPTDTDTQYF
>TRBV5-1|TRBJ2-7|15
CASSLYGTGPYEQYF
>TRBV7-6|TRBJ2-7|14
CASSLGQLHYEQYF
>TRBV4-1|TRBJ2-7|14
CASRGLAGGDEQYF
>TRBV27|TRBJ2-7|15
CASGLPQGAKYEQYF
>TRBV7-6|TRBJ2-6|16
CASSLGQYSGANVLTF
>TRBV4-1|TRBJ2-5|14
CASSRTSGGETQYF